This T cell receptor (beta chain) was sequenced for a study of glioma-infiltrating T cells after dendritic cell vaccination. The CDR3 has 15 residues. The germline gives CDR1 SGHRS, CDR2 YFSETQ. With 4 bases removed from V and 6 bases from J, the gap between germline ends came to 20 bases. TCRdb's copy holds only in-frame clones and misses some; the assay was immunoSEQ multiplex PCR. The data contain 3,600 or so clones, 85% to 95% of them singletons. The gene calls are TRBV5-1 and TRBJ2-7; the D gene is possibly TRBD2 (7 bases). This specimen consisted of blood, obtained before dendritic cell vaccination. The receptor was isolated from a human donor with glioblastoma. The CDR3 DNA sequence: TGCGCCAGCAGCATAGTTTCGGGGGGCCGGGGCGAGCAGTACTTC. Translation gives CASSIVSGGRGEQYF.